Listed here are 12 T cell receptor beta chains from one sample, sequenced in a study of Graves' ophthalmopathy and Graves' hyperthyroidism. Scientists amplified the TCR beta CDR3 regions from RNA transcripts. RT-PCR in the first round used HTBI primers; a second-round multiplex PCR followed. In TCRdb, the multiplex PCR reads were re-called with MiXCR into one record per CDR3 protein. Among about 390,000 distinct CDR3 sequences, approximately 15% were seen once, and the ten largest hold around 7%. Sequencing was carried out using peripheral blood. These receptors came from a woman aged 18 to 35 with stable Graves' hyperthyroidism.

Worth noting for this clonotype: It may be a read error: a sequence one base away is much more abundant. Given the absence of the conserved phenylalanine or tryptophan at the CDR3 end, a read error is likely. The V call is TRBV15, the J call TRBJ1-1; D is undetermined. Trimming removed 3 bases at V and 0 bases at J, with 8 bases between. CDR1 LNHNV and CDR2 YYDKDF come from the germline V gene (reference sequence). This CDR3 is built from 14 residues. The CDR3 nucleotides are TGTGCCACCAGCAGCCTCCCGATGAACACTGAAGCTTTCGTT. It specifies CATSSLPMNTEAFV.

This clonotype was seen only a few times. V gene TRBV2 combines with J gene TRBJ2-7, with 8 nucleotides matching TRBD1. CDR3 length: 15 amino acids. CDR1 is SNHLY, CDR2 FYNNEI, per germline. Trimming cost V 4 bases and J 0 bases; bases outside gene matches: 5. This CDR3 is CASSADRVSSYEQYF. The CDR3 nucleotides are TGTGCCAGCAGTGCGGACAGGGTAAGCTCCTACGAGCAGTACTTC.

In this sample, this clonotype turned up many times. The V call is TRBV15, the J call TRBJ1-1, with D unresolved. V dropped 5 bases and J dropped 1 base, with 11 bases sitting between them. The germline gives CDR1 LNHNV, CDR2 YYDKDF (reference sequence). The CDR3 extends over 14 amino acids. CDR3 coding DNA: TGTGCCACCAGCGTCAGAGACAAGAACACTGAAGCTTTCTTT. Encoded protein: CATSVRDKNTEAFF.

This clonotype was observed a handful of times. The V and J genes are TRBV30 and TRBJ2-7, with D uncertain. V lost 2 bases and J 3 bases, leaving 11 bases between the germline ends. CDR3 length: 13 amino acids. Germline CDR1 reads GTSNPN; CDR2 reads SVGIG (reference sequence). CDR3: CAWSSGNGYEQYF. Written as DNA, the CDR3 is TGTGCCTGGAGTTCAGGTAATGGCTACGAGCAGTACTTC.

The sample holds a few counts of this clonotype. This chain links TRBV4-2 with TRBJ1-6; D possibly corresponds to TRBD1 (5 bases). CDR1 and CDR2 (germline): LGHNA, YNFKEQ. With 0 bases removed from V and 0 bases from J, the gap between germline ends came to 15 bases. The CDR3 totals 19 residues. CDR3 residues: CASSQDTPGSSSYNSPLHF. CDR3 in DNA: TGTGCCAGCAGCCAAGATACACCAGGGTCAAGCTCCTATAATTCACCCCTCCACTTT.

In this sample, this clonotype turned up many times. This rearrangement joins TRBV6-2 or TRBV6-3 to TRBJ2-4, with D perhaps given as TRBD1 or TRBD2 (5 bases each). This CDR3 has 16 residues. Trimming cost V 0 bases and J 2 bases, with 11 bases left between them. The germline CDR1 and CDR2 sequences are MNHEY and SVGEGT. CDR3 region: CASSYSKGRTKNIQYF. As DNA, the CDR3 is TGTGCCAGCAGTTACTCGAAGGGACGGACCAAAAACATTCAGTACTTC.

In this sample, this clonotype turned up many times. This rearrangement joins TRBV14 to TRBJ1-1; 7 nucleotides line up with TRBD1. Looked up from germline, CDR1 is SGHDN and CDR2 is FVKESK. The CDR3 length is 15 residues. V was pared by 5 bases and J by 0 bases, with 6 bases of the junction left unmatched. As DNA, the CDR3 is TGTGCCAGCAGCTTACGGACAGGCTTGAACACTGAAGCTTTCTTT. The encoded protein is CASSLRTGLNTEAFF.

Notes on this clonotype: A much bigger clone sits one base away, suggesting this may be a read error. The chain is built from TRBV29-1 and TRBJ2-2; 7 bases agree with TRBD1. CDR3 length: 15 residues. Germline CDR1 reads SQVTM; CDR2 reads ANQGSEA. The DNA of the CDR3 is TGCAGCGTAAAGGGACAGCTCGCGAACACCGGGGAGCTGTTGTTT. It yields the protein CSVKGQLANTGELLF.

The sample holds many counts of this clonotype. V gene TRBV12-3 or TRBV12-4 combines with J gene TRBJ2-7; TRBD1 matches 9 bases. The V gene end was trimmed by 6 bases and the J gene end by 4 bases; junction bases not matched to a gene: 10. The CDR3 loop spans 15 amino acids. CDR3 bases: TGTGCCAGCAGACTTACAACAGGGGGCTCGTACGAGCAGTACTTC. This gives the protein CASRLTTGGSYEQYF.

The table lists this clonotype with many counts. V is TRBV14 and J is TRBJ1-2; TRBD1 might be the D (6 bases). The germline gives CDR1 SGHDN, CDR2 FVKESK. The V and J ends lost 2 bases and 4 bases respectively, with 11 bases between them. The CDR3 has 14 residues. CDR3 coding DNA: TGTGCCAGCAGCCAACAGGGGTTACTCTATGGCTACACCTTC. This encodes CASSQQGLLYGYTF.

This clonotype came up many times. The rearrangement uses TRBV7-2 and TRBJ1-1; maybe TRBD1 (6 bases). The germline V gene has CDR1 SGHTA and CDR2 FQGNSA. This CDR3 is built from 15 residues. V lost 5 bases, J lost 0 bases, and 13 bases lay in between. CDR3 sequence reads: CASSPSQGLNTEAFF. CDR3 coding DNA: TGTGCCAGCAGCCCTAGCCAGGGGTTGAACACTGAAGCTTTCTTT.

In its sample, this clonotype was seen many times. This rearrangement joins TRBV11-2 to TRBJ1-1; D may be TRBD1 (5 bases). V lost 1 base, J lost 1 base, and 10 bases lay in between. This CDR3 contains 15 residues. Germline V CDR1 and CDR2: SGHAT, FQNNGV. The CDR3 region has the DNA TGTGCCAGCAGCTTAGGACAGTCCGGGAACACTGAAGCTTTCTTT. The encoded protein is CASSLGQSGNTEAFF.